The present TCR beta chain was sequenced within a study of post-analysis software for immune sequencing data. Study details: The study covered relapsing-remitting, secondary progressive and progressive-relapsing courses of multiple sclerosis. Findings and caveats of the study: TRBV5-6, TRBV5-1 and TRBV20-1 were among a handful of TRBV segments more frequent in patients than controls. Compared against controls, patients with multiple sclerosis displayed significantly lower normalized Chao1 diversity. Strong same-batch co-clustering of samples appeared with F measure clustering.

On this clonotype itself: The antigen is undetermined.

Unique molecular identifiers were built into the TCR beta cDNA libraries. In TCRdb, the PCR reads were re-called with MiXCR into one record per CDR3 protein. This sample has about 770,000 distinct CDR3 sequences, with 46% found just once. The CDR3 is 17 residues long. The V gene end was trimmed by 0 bases and the J gene end by 0 bases; junction bases not matched to a gene: 8. Per germline, CDR1 LGHNA and CDR2 YSLEER. The chain combines TRBV4-3 with TRBJ2-7, with 7 nucleotides matching TRBD2. This TCR derives from a girl under 18 with multiple sclerosis. The sample was blood. The CDR3 bases are TGCGCCAGCAGCCAAGATCACGGGGACTACTCCTCCTACGAGCAGTACTTC. Its translation: CASSQDHGDYSSYEQYF.